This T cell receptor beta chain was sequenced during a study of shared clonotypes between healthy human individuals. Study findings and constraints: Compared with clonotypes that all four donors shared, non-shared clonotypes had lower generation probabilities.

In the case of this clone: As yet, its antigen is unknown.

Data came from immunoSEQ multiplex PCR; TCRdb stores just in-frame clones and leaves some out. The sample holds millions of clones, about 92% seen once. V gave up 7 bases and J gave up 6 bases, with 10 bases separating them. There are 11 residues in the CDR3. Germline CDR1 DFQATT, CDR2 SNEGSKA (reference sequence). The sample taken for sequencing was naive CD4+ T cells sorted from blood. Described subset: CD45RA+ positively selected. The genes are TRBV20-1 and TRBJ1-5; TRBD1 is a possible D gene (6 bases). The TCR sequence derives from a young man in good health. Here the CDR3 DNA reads TGCAGTGTACAGGGCACTCAGCCCCAGCATTTT. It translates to CSVQGTQPQHF.